This T cell receptor (beta chain) was identified during a study of cytomegalovirus exposure and HLA in healthy donors. Among the roughly 120 subjects of the validation cohort, separate from the approximately 700-subject first cohort, were the donors. The V segment lost 6 bases and the J segment 10 bases; nucleotides outside the gene matches: 18. Germline V gene data show CDR1 as MDHEN and CDR2 as SYDVKM. The CDR3 loop spans 16 amino acids. Measured with immunoSEQ multiplex PCR; TCRdb has only the in-frame clones, and not every one. The data show 150,000 to 200,000 clones, with approximately 84% seen just once and roughly a tenth held by the top ten.

The chain carries TRBV28 and TRBJ1-2, with 9 bases matching TRBD1. The sequenced sample consisted of PBMCs. This sequence originates from a young man in good health and CMV-seropositive. CDR3 amino acids: CASRPTVRQGVLTYTF. CDR3 nucleotides: TGTGCCAGCAGACCCACCGTCCGACAGGGGGTCTTAACCTACACCTTC.